A selection of T cell receptor beta chains follows, all from one sample in a study of blood T cells in healthy people across ages. TCRdb analysed the 5' RACE reads with MiXCR anew, one entry per CDR3 protein. Among some 560,000 distinct CDR3 sequences listed, about a quarter were seen once. These sequences were also reported in another study, on T cells of mothers and their children.

Specimen: blood. The receptors come from a boy younger than 10 in good health. Both conserved end residues are part of each CDR3. Clone size, where shown, is once, few, many, or a class for clones that have expanded.

>TRBV5-1|TRBJ2-5|few
CASSLSGQIQETQYF
>TRBV4-3|TRBJ2-2|few
CASSQGGRAYTGELFF
>TRBV3-1|TRBJ2-1|few
CASSPPPPDGDGGYYNEQFF
>TRBV2|TRBJ1-1|NA
CASRETATKAFF
>TRBV10-2|TRBJ2-3|many
CASEGWSTDTQYF
>TRBV7-2|TRBJ2-7|few
CASSAGLADSYEQYF
>TRBV5-1|TRBJ2-2|NA
CASSLDGRNTGELFF
>TRBV20-1|TRBJ1-1|few
CSAKPGSTEAFF
>TRBV20-1|NA|few
CSARRGAYEQYF
>TRBV5-1|TRBJ2-7|once
CASSLPDRDFTYEQYF
>TRBV3-1|TRBJ2-7|NA
CASSQDYPGLYEQYF
>TRBV18|TRBJ1-2|few
CASSPPDTTFYGYTF
>TRBV12-3/TRBV12-4|TRBJ2-1|NA
CASSFLAGVGSYNEQFF
>TRBV18|TRBJ2-3|few
CASSPPQSLDTQYF
>TRBV29-1|TRBJ2-1|few
CSVTSGAGNEQFF
>TRBV21-1|TRBJ2-3|NA
CAGYSLSTDTQYF
>TRBV27|TRBJ2-7|NA
CASNPGGASSYEQYF
>TRBV5-1|TRBJ2-5|few
CASSLGFGGRETQYF
>TRBV20-1|TRBJ2-3|NA
CSVRANARSTDTQYF
>TRBV24-1|TRBJ2-3|NA
CATSDPRTSTDTQYF
>TRBV18|TRBJ1-4|NA
CVSSPDRVEEKLFF
>TRBV28|NA|NA
CASSRIAPQETQYF
>TRBV7-2|TRBJ2-5|NA
CASSGRLARETQYF
>TRBV5-1|TRBJ2-5|few
CASNPGRIGETQYF
>TRBV9|TRBJ2-5|few
CASSVERGTQYF
>TRBV4-3|TRBJ2-7|medium-sized
CASSQGAGLMDEQYF
>TRBV14|TRBJ2-2|few
CASSIRRDSTGELFF
>TRBV7-8|TRBJ1-5|NA
CASRPQGGLNQPQHF
>TRBV4-3|TRBJ2-1|few
CASSSFIGPPGNEQFF
>TRBV12-3/TRBV12-4|TRBJ2-5|many
CASSMDWEDGTQYF
>TRBV19|TRBJ1-5|NA
CASSMLPVSNQPQHF
>TRBV20-1|TRBJ2-7|NA
CSARAPAGASSHEQYF